This T cell receptor (beta chain) was captured by sequencing in a study of blood T cell repertoires in COVID-19. On the study more broadly: The United States, Italy and Spain provided the acute and convalescent COVID-19 samples. Sources were T cells, B-cell-depleted T cells, or PBMCs; the material itself was cDNA or gDNA.

In the source study's methods: Researchers report that nucleated cell counts were estimated from reference gene primer amplification. Clones were sequenced by immunoSEQ multiplex PCR, and TCRdb holds only the in-frame ones, with some missing. From that table come the V and J calls and clone size; the DNA was used to work out D and trimming. The table has around 200,000 clones, 83% seen once. The CDR3 extends over 13 amino acids. From germline, CDR1 is SNHLY and CDR2 FYNNEI. Trimming stripped 5 bases from V and 2 bases from J, with 9 bases between. The sequenced material came from peripheral blood. The TCR comes from a woman in her thirties or forties with active or convalescent COVID-19. The rearrangement uses TRBV2 and TRBJ1-2; a weak D match, TRBD1 (6 bases). CDR3 protein: CASSLGANYGYTF. As DNA, the CDR3 is TGTGCCAGCAGTCTGGGGGCGAACTATGGCTACACCTTC.